Presented here are 17 T cell receptor beta chains from one specimen sequenced in a study of CXCR3-negative and CXCR3-positive naive CD8 T cells. Whole-study findings and limits: Relative to CXCR3-negative naive cells, CXCR3-positive naive cells had more hydrophobic TRB CDR3s.

TRB cDNA was prepared as libraries by UMI-labeled 5' RACE. TCRdb reprocessed the 5' RACE reads, with one entry per CDR3 protein and no DNA. The table lists some 120,000 distinct CDR3 sequences, with roughly 0.6% in the top ten. These receptors have no identified antigens. The sequencing sample was made of naive CXCR3+ CD8+ T cells from blood. Subset reported: CD45RO-CCR7+CD27+CD95- naive CD8+ T cells expressing CXCR3 (TNR3+). The receptor source for this set is a human donor in good health. Some clones in this sample may be carry-over from other donors' samples.

V gene TRBV6-2 or TRBV6-3 combines with J gene TRBJ2-7; TCRdb designates TRBD2, a call that cannot be tested without DNA. The CDR3 length is 12 residues. CDR1 and CDR2 (germline): MNHEY, SVGEGT. The CDR3 loop is CAIRGQSYEQYF.

The rearrangement uses TRBV4-1 and TRBJ1-3. Germline loops: CDR1 MGHRA, CDR2 YSYEKL. This CDR3 is 16 amino acids long. CDR3 sequence: CASSPPSKISGNTIYF.

This chain joins TRBV12-3 or TRBV12-4 and TRBJ2-2; TCRdb selects TRBD2, and the lack of DNA leaves this call unchecked. The CDR3 runs 15 residues. The CDR3: CASSPRPGSAGELFF.

The chain employs TRBV5-5 and TRBJ2-3; the TCRdb call, TRBD2, lacks DNA for checking. Germline loops: CDR1 SGHKS, CDR2 YYEKEE (reference sequence). CDR3 length: 16 residues. CDR3 amino acids: CASSPPVSGGTDTQYF.

V is TRBV12-3 or TRBV12-4 and J is TRBJ1-1; TCRdb gives TRBD1 as the D gene, but with no DNA this cannot be confirmed. This CDR3 is 14 amino acids long. The CDR3 loop is CASSPYLGQGEAFF.

V usage is TRBV4-2 and J usage is TRBJ2-3; there is no DNA to check the TCRdb D call of TRBD2. Germline lookup yields CDR1 LGHNA and CDR2 YNFKEQ. This CDR3 is 16 amino acids long. The CDR3 here is CASSQDPRGGTDTQYF.

V usage is TRBV6-2 or TRBV6-3 and J usage is TRBJ2-1; without DNA, the TCRdb call of TRBD1 cannot be checked. The CDR3 length is 13 residues. From germline, CDR1 is MNHEY and CDR2 SVGEGT. The CDR3 reads CASTGTGDNEQFF.

This chain links TRBV20-1 with TRBJ1-2; TCRdb picks TRBD1, but there is no DNA to check that call. The CDR3 contains 15 residues. CDR1 is DFQATT, CDR2 SNEGSKA, per germline (reference sequence). CDR3 protein: CSATDGQWANYGYTF.

This chain uses TRBV6-2 or TRBV6-3 with TRBJ2-1. Per germline, CDR1 MNHEY and CDR2 SVGEGT. The CDR3 has 16 amino acids. The CDR3 loop reads CASSYSLGGPNNEQFF.

J is TRBJ1-2 and V is TRBV14; TCRdb lists TRBD1, though no DNA is available to test this call. The CDR3 loop spans 16 amino acids. CDR1 is SGHDN and CDR2 is FVKESK in the germline V gene. CDR3 region: CASSQNGDSTNYGYTF.

This rearrangement joins TRBV28 to TRBJ2-1; TCRdb picks TRBD1, but there is no DNA to check that call. This CDR3 is 16 amino acids long. Germline lookup yields CDR1 MDHEN and CDR2 SYDVKM. CDR3 residues: CASSLIGRGEGNEQFF.

The V and J genes are TRBV11-2 and TRBJ2-1; as DNA is missing, the TRBD1 call by TCRdb cannot be tested. Germline-derived CDR1 and CDR2 are SGHAT and FQNNGV. This CDR3 is 14 amino acids long. The CDR3 loop is CASSPPGVGDEQFF.

The V gene is TRBV7-9, the J gene TRBJ2-7. CDR1 and CDR2 from the germline V gene are SEHNR and FQNEAQ (reference sequence). There are 14 residues in the CDR3. This chain's CDR3 is CASSLGTVAYEQYF.

The chain's CDR3 is CASSLIQGSDTGELFF. The V and J genes are TRBV27 and TRBJ2-2; TCRdb proposes TRBD1, but this gene call is untestable without DNA. Germline CDR1 reads MNHEY; CDR2 reads SMNVEV (reference sequence). The CDR3 spans 16 residues.

This CDR3 reads CASSRDATYEQYF. This chain links TRBV7-6 with TRBJ2-7. The CDR3 extends over 13 amino acids. CDR1 and CDR2 (germline): SGHVS, FNYEAQ.

This chain joins TRBV11-2 and TRBJ1-3; the TCRdb D gene call, TRBD1, has no DNA to confirm it. The CDR3 length is 14 residues. From germline, CDR1 is SGHAT and CDR2 FQNNGV. CDR3 residues: CASSLPGDGNTIYF. The entire variable domain, with the rest obtained from reference TRBV11-2 and TRBJ1-3, is as follows: EAGVAQSPRYKIIEKRQSVAFWCNPISGHATLYWYQQILGQGPKLLIQFQNNGVVDDSQLPKDRFSAERLKGVDSTLKIQPAKLEDSAVYLCASSLPGDGNTIYFGEGSWLTVV.

The chain employs TRBV29-1 and TRBJ2-7; TCRdb picks TRBD1, but there is no DNA to check that call. The V gene's germline CDR1 is SQVTM and CDR2 ANQGSEA. This CDR3 has 15 amino acids. This CDR3 reads CSVRVLGGGIYEQYF.